This TCR beta chain was obtained from a study of cytomegalovirus exposure and HLA in healthy donors. Findings and limits, study-wide: The later analysis indicated that the majority of CMV-associated TCR beta chains appeared HLA-restricted. Many donors carried some public TCRs, although rarity characterized most TCR sequences. In a later analysis, at a false discovery rate of 0.05, 16,951 TCR beta sequences matched HLA alleles. For TCR beta chains, V- and J-gene trimming was later linked to a missense DCLRE1C variant.

This CDR3 spans 16 amino acids. The V gene's germline CDR1 is LNHDA and CDR2 SQIVND (reference sequence). The ends were cut back, 5 bases at V and 5 bases at J, with 21 bases in the middle. Amplification used 60 Vbeta primers and 13 Jbeta primers. Generated by immunoSEQ multiplex PCR, the TCRdb table keeps only in-frame clones and is missing some. This table holds about 140,000 clones, 60% to 85% found once. Remarks on this clone: Antigen: not known.

V and J are TRBV19 and TRBJ1-2, with a possible D match to TRBD1 (5 bases). The sequence derives from a man younger than 30 in good health and CMV-seronegative. Sequenced material: PBMCs. The CDR3, as DNA: TGTGCCAGTAGTTCCCAGACAGATAAGCGTGTATATGGCTACACCTTC. Protein sequence: CASSSQTDKRVYGYTF.